This TCR beta chain was recorded in a study of blood T cell repertoires in COVID-19. The data were produced by immunoSEQ multiplex PCR, yet TCRdb's version contains in-frame clones alone and is incomplete. In the table there are about 260,000 clones, approximately 86% of which are singletons. The Seattle patients, enrolled during active infection, were followed longitudinally. This CDR3 is 15 amino acids long. Trimming removed 5 bases from V and 2 bases from J, with 13 bases in between. Germline lookup yields CDR1 GTSNPN and CDR2 SVGIG (reference sequence). The sequence came from a woman in her sixties with COVID-19, enrolled during active disease. The sequenced material came from peripheral blood. The J gene is TRBJ2-6, the V gene TRBV30, with a possible D match to TRBD1 (6 bases). As DNA, the CDR3 is TGTGCCTGGGGCACAACAGGGCCTGGGGCCAACGTCCTGACTTTC. Translated, it gives CAWGTTGPGANVLTF. Supplemented by reference TRBV30 and TRBJ2-6, the full variable domain reads SQTIHQWPATLVQPVGSPLSLECTVEGTSNPNLYWYRQAAGRGLQLLFYSVGIGQISSEVPQNLSASRPQDRQFILSSKKLLLSDSGFYLCAWGTTGPGANVLTFGAGSRLTVL.